The rows below give T cell receptor beta chains drawn from one sample of a study of beta chain features in type 1 diabetes. Produced via immunoSEQ multiplex PCR; TCRdb's table is partial and in-frame only. The table records approximately 250,000 clones, roughly 24% of them present only once. Sequencing input: naive CD4+ T cells from blood. Receptors were obtained from a woman aged 30 to 39 with type 1 diabetes. CDR3s include the opening cysteine and the closing phenylalanine or tryptophan. The D gene is left open where the match is weak. Part of the rows lack a size; the others show once, few, many or a class for expanded clones.

clone size: few
D gene: -
J gene: TRBJ2-2
V gene: TRBV18
CDR3 protein: CASSSDTLQNTGELFF
CDR3 DNA: TGTGCCAGCTCATCAGACACTTTGCAGAACACCGGGGAGCTGTTTTTT

clone size: few
D gene: -
J gene: TRBJ1-1
V gene: TRBV29-1
CDR3 protein: CSGRTNEAFF
CDR3 DNA: TGCAGCGGGAGAACGAATGAAGCTTTCTTT

clone size: -
D gene: -
J gene: TRBJ2-1
V gene: TRBV29-1
CDR3 protein: CSVGGGYEQFF
CDR3 DNA: TGCAGCGTTGGGGGGGGCTATGAGCAGTTCTTC

clone size: -
D gene: -
J gene: TRBJ1-5
V gene: TRBV30
CDR3 protein: CAWSAGGNQPQHF
CDR3 DNA: TGTGCCTGGAGCGCAGGGGGCAATCAGCCCCAGCATTTT

clone size: few
D gene: TRBD2
J gene: TRBJ2-3
V gene: TRBV28
CDR3 protein: CASTSSGRGADTQYF
CDR3 DNA: TGTGCCAGCACCTCGAGCGGGAGGGGAGCAGATACGCAGTATTTT

clone size: few
D gene: TRBD2
J gene: TRBJ2-3
V gene: TRBV4-2
CDR3 protein: CASSQELAGSTDTQYF
CDR3 DNA: TGTGCCAGCAGCCAAGAACTAGCGGGCAGCACGGATACGCAGTATTTT

clone size: -
D gene: TRBD1
J gene: TRBJ1-5
V gene: TRBV30
CDR3 protein: CAWSGQGWGQPQHF
CDR3 DNA: TGTGCCTGGAGTGGACAGGGTTGGGGTCAGCCCCAGCATTTT

clone size: -
D gene: -
J gene: TRBJ2-5
V gene: TRBV29-1
CDR3 protein: CSVRITGAGETQYF
CDR3 DNA: TGCAGCGTTCGAATTACAGGGGCGGGGGAGACCCAGTACTTC

clone size: -
D gene: TRBD1
J gene: TRBJ2-2
V gene: TRBV18
CDR3 protein: CASSPNGRTGSGELFF
CDR3 DNA: TGTGCCAGCTCACCCAACGGAAGGACAGGGTCCGGGGAGCTGTTTTTT

clone size: -
D gene: TRBD2
J gene: TRBJ2-4
V gene: TRBV19
CDR3 protein: CASSILLSGRFAKNIQYF
CDR3 DNA: TGTGCCAGTAGTATCCTACTGAGCGGGAGATTCGCCAAAAACATTCAGTACTTC

clone size: few
D gene: -
J gene: TRBJ2-5
V gene: TRBV19
CDR3 protein: CASSTRIGETQYF
CDR3 DNA: TGTGCCAGTAGTACCCGTATCGGAGAGACCCAGTACTTC

clone size: -
D gene: -
J gene: TRBJ2-3
V gene: TRBV7-3
CDR3 protein: CASSAQPGISADTQYF
CDR3 DNA: TGTGCCAGCAGCGCACAGCCCGGGATCTCAGCAGATACGCAGTATTTT

clone size: few
D gene: -
J gene: TRBJ2-6
V gene: TRBV30
CDR3 protein: CARGRAEGANVLTF
CDR3 DNA: TGTGCACGCGGCAGAGCGGAAGGGGCCAACGTCCTGACTTTC

clone size: -
D gene: -
J gene: TRBJ1-2
V gene: TRBV2
CDR3 protein: CASRNSGGYTF
CDR3 DNA: TGTGCCAGCCGGAATTCGGGTGGCTACACCTTC

clone size: -
D gene: TRBD1
J gene: TRBJ1-5
V gene: TRBV4-1
CDR3 protein: CASSPPRSGTGINQPQHF
CDR3 DNA: TGCGCCAGCAGCCCACCCCGATCCGGGACAGGAATCAATCAGCCCCAGCATTTT

clone size: -
D gene: -
J gene: TRBJ2-3
V gene: TRBV18
CDR3 protein: CASSPPGVVGTDTQYF
CDR3 DNA: TGTGCCAGCTCACCACCGGGAGTGGTGGGCACAGATACGCAGTATTTT

clone size: -
D gene: TRBD1
J gene: TRBJ1-2
V gene: TRBV7-2
CDR3 protein: CASSPRQGANYGYTF
CDR3 DNA: TGTGCCAGCAGCCCAAGACAGGGGGCTAACTATGGCTACACCTTC

clone size: few
D gene: TRBD1
J gene: TRBJ2-4
V gene: TRBV25-1
CDR3 protein: CASSDPRTGWDIQYF
CDR3 DNA: TGTGCCAGCAGTGATCCCCGGACAGGGTGGGACATTCAGTACTTC

clone size: -
D gene: -
J gene: TRBJ2-7
V gene: TRBV5-4
CDR3 protein: CASSSDMGSYEQYF
CDR3 DNA: TGTGCCAGCAGCTCGGACATGGGCTCCTACGAGCAGTACTTC

clone size: -
D gene: TRBD1
J gene: TRBJ1-3
V gene: TRBV29-1
CDR3 protein: CSVEDLDRANSGNTIYF
CDR3 DNA: TGCAGCGTTGAAGATTTAGACAGGGCAAACTCTGGAAACACCATATATTTT

clone size: -
D gene: -
J gene: TRBJ1-5
V gene: TRBV18
CDR3 protein: CASSPISGHNQPQHF
CDR3 DNA: TGTGCCAGCTCCCCGATTTCAGGGCACAATCAGCCCCAGCATTTT

clone size: -
D gene: -
J gene: TRBJ2-2
V gene: TRBV5-1
CDR3 protein: CASSFGGTGPGELFF
CDR3 DNA: TGCGCCAGCAGCTTCGGAGGAACCGGTCCCGGGGAGCTGTTTTTT

clone size: -
D gene: TRBD1
J gene: TRBJ1-4
V gene: TRBV9
CDR3 protein: CASSVTRGQGEKLFF
CDR3 DNA: TGTGCCAGCAGCGTAACCAGAGGACAGGGGGAAAAACTGTTTTTT

clone size: -
D gene: TRBD2
J gene: TRBJ2-1
V gene: TRBV7-2
CDR3 protein: CASSLEGTSGNEQFF
CDR3 DNA: TGTGCCAGCAGCTTAGAAGGGACTAGTGGGAATGAGCAGTTCTTC

clone size: -
D gene: -
J gene: TRBJ1-5
V gene: TRBV18
CDR3 protein: CASSPTQGPSNQPQHF
CDR3 DNA: TGTGCCAGCTCACCAACGCAGGGCCCTAGCAATCAGCCCCAGCATTTT

clone size: -
D gene: -
J gene: TRBJ2-1
V gene: TRBV9
CDR3 protein: CASSLGTFNEQFF
CDR3 DNA: TGTGCCAGCAGCTTGGGGACTTTTAATGAGCAGTTCTTC

clone size: -
D gene: TRBD1
J gene: TRBJ2-7
V gene: TRBV6-1
CDR3 protein: CASSETGGIDEQYF
CDR3 DNA: TGTGCCAGCAGTGAGACAGGGGGCATCGACGAGCAGTACTTC

clone size: -
D gene: TRBD2
J gene: TRBJ2-1
V gene: TRBV30
CDR3 protein: CAWSVYGRAYNEQFF
CDR3 DNA: TGTGCCTGGAGTGTATACGGGAGGGCGTACAATGAGCAGTTCTTC

clone size: -
D gene: -
J gene: TRBJ2-7
V gene: TRBV6-6
CDR3 protein: CASSYEVAYEQYF
CDR3 DNA: TGTGCCAGCAGTTACGAGGTTGCATACGAGCAGTACTTC

clone size: few
D gene: -
J gene: TRBJ2-5
V gene: TRBV7-3
CDR3 protein: CASSPGGPKETQYF
CDR3 DNA: TGTGCCAGCAGCCCCGGGGGGCCTAAAGAGACCCAGTACTTC

clone size: -
D gene: -
J gene: TRBJ1-1
V gene: TRBV28
CDR3 protein: CASSWGHSIGAFF
CDR3 DNA: TGTGCCAGCAGTTGGGGACACTCAATCGGGGCTTTCTTT

clone size: few
D gene: -
J gene: TRBJ2-2
V gene: TRBV12-5
CDR3 protein: CASAGLFGGELFF
CDR3 DNA: TGTGCTAGTGCCGGACTATTCGGGGGGGAGCTGTTTTTT

clone size: -
D gene: TRBD1
J gene: TRBJ1-1
V gene: TRBV27
CDR3 protein: CASSKPGQGGGAFF
CDR3 DNA: TGTGCCAGCAGTAAACCGGGACAGGGTGGAGGAGCTTTCTTT

clone size: -
D gene: -
J gene: TRBJ2-1
V gene: TRBV28
CDR3 protein: CASSLWTGIRGKDEQFF
CDR3 DNA: TGTGCCAGCAGTTTATGGACAGGCATCAGGGGAAAGGATGAGCAGTTCTTC

clone size: few
D gene: TRBD2
J gene: TRBJ2-3
V gene: TRBV30
CDR3 protein: CAWQVAGAQVGGTQYF
CDR3 DNA: TGTGCCTGGCAGGTAGCGGGAGCTCAAGTAGGTGGGACGCAGTATTTT

clone size: few
D gene: TRBD2
J gene: TRBJ2-1
V gene: TRBV19
CDR3 protein: CASMDKGGSSYNEQFF
CDR3 DNA: TGTGCCAGTATGGACAAGGGCGGGAGCTCCTACAATGAGCAGTTCTTC

clone size: -
D gene: TRBD2
J gene: TRBJ2-1
V gene: TRBV5-1
CDR3 protein: CASSLASGSYEQFF
CDR3 DNA: TGCGCCAGCAGCTTGGCTAGCGGGAGCTATGAGCAGTTCTTC

clone size: few
D gene: TRBD1
J gene: TRBJ1-1
V gene: TRBV14
CDR3 protein: CASSRDRANTEAFF
CDR3 DNA: TGTGCCAGCAGCCGGGACAGGGCGAACACTGAAGCTTTCTTT

clone size: few
D gene: TRBD2
J gene: TRBJ2-6
V gene: TRBV7-2
CDR3 protein: CASSLRAGVRSGANVLTF
CDR3 DNA: TGTGCCAGCAGCTTAAGAGCGGGAGTACGTTCTGGGGCCAACGTCCTGACTTTC

clone size: few
D gene: TRBD2
J gene: TRBJ2-1
V gene: TRBV7-8
CDR3 protein: CASSYPTSGRDNEQFF
CDR3 DNA: TGTGCCAGCAGCTATCCGACCAGCGGGAGGGACAATGAGCAGTTCTTC

clone size: few
D gene: -
J gene: TRBJ2-3
V gene: TRBV6-5
CDR3 protein: CATLVAPDTQYF
CDR3 DNA: TGTGCCACCCTTGTGGCCCCAGATACGCAGTATTTT

clone size: once
D gene: -
J gene: TRBJ2-1
V gene: TRBV4-2
CDR3 protein: CASSLWREDEQFF
CDR3 DNA: TGTGCCAGCAGCCTCTGGAGGGAGGATGAGCAGTTCTTC

clone size: -
D gene: TRBD2
J gene: TRBJ2-7
V gene: TRBV7-2
CDR3 protein: CASSSRTSGNYEQYF
CDR3 DNA: TGTGCCAGCAGCTCACGGACTAGCGGGAACTACGAGCAGTACTTC

clone size: -
D gene: -
J gene: TRBJ2-5
V gene: TRBV30
CDR3 protein: CAWSPPSGETQYF
CDR3 DNA: TGTGCCTGGAGTCCCCCTTCGGGAGAGACCCAGTACTTC

clone size: -
D gene: TRBD1
J gene: TRBJ1-2
V gene: TRBV5-4
CDR3 protein: CASSLGRDRGPYGYTF
CDR3 DNA: TGTGCCAGCAGCTTGGGTAGGGACAGGGGGCCCTATGGCTACACCTTC

clone size: few
D gene: -
J gene: TRBJ2-5
V gene: TRBV29-1
CDR3 protein: CSVGPGETQYF
CDR3 DNA: TGCAGCGTTGGGCCGGGAGAGACCCAGTACTTC

clone size: few
D gene: TRBD2
J gene: TRBJ2-1
V gene: TRBV4-2
CDR3 protein: CASSLQRERSSYNEQFF
CDR3 DNA: TGTGCCAGCAGCCTGCAGCGGGAGAGGAGCTCCTACAATGAGCAGTTCTTC

clone size: -
D gene: -
J gene: TRBJ2-7
V gene: TRBV11-2
CDR3 protein: CASSPQMGGYEQYF
CDR3 DNA: TGTGCCAGCAGCCCCCAGATGGGGGGCTACGAGCAGTACTTC

clone size: -
D gene: TRBD1
J gene: TRBJ2-7
V gene: TRBV9
CDR3 protein: CASSVAGTGSYEQYF
CDR3 DNA: TGTGCCAGCAGCGTAGCCGGGACAGGATCCTACGAGCAGTACTTC

clone size: few
D gene: TRBD1
J gene: TRBJ2-7
V gene: TRBV5-4
CDR3 protein: CASRPQGSSYEQYF
CDR3 DNA: TGTGCCAGCAGACCACAGGGGAGCTCCTACGAGCAGTACTTC